A single sample is the source of the 9 T cell receptor beta chains below, sequenced in a study of T cell changes during pregnancy in multiple sclerosis. Clones were sequenced by immunoSEQ multiplex PCR, and TCRdb holds only the in-frame ones, with some missing. The data show 70,000 to 75,000 clones, with around 90% seen just once and less than 2.5% held by the top ten. Sample: peripheral blood, taken in the second trimester of pregnancy. All receptors come from a female donor in good health, enrolled as a control in a pregnancy study.

CDR3 in DNA: TGCGCCAGCAGCCCCACAGGGGCTTACACAGATACGCAGTATTTT. Translation: CASSPTGAYTDTQYF. This rearrangement joins TRBV5-1 to TRBJ2-3; 7 bases map to TRBD1. This CDR3 is built from 15 residues. Germline lookup yields CDR1 SGHRS and CDR2 YFSETQ. V trimming: 4 bases; J trimming: 2 bases; junction bases outside the gene matches: 7.

The chain carries TRBV5-1 and TRBJ2-3; a possible D gene is TRBD1 (5 bases). Germline CDR1 and CDR2: SGHRS and YFSETQ. The CDR3 consists of 16 residues. V gave up 5 bases and J gave up 1 base, with 17 bases separating them. The CDR3 loop is CASRIGWGSRTDTQYF. CDR3 DNA sequence: TGCGCCAGCAGGATCGGGTGGGGCAGCCGCACAGATACGCAGTATTTT.

V is TRBV7-6 and J is TRBJ1-5, with D possibly being TRBD1 (5 bases). Germline assignment: CDR1 SGHVS and CDR2 FNYEAQ. The germline V and J ends were trimmed by 5 bases and 5 bases, with 7 bases remaining between them. This CDR3 is built from 12 residues. The CDR3 protein is CASSKQDQPQHF. The CDR3 DNA reads as TGTGCCAGCAGCAAACAGGATCAGCCCCAGCATTTT.

The CDR3 sequence is CASSQLTSSYEQYF. For the CDR3, the DNA is TGCGCCAGCAGCCAACTGACTAGCTCCTACGAGCAGTACTTC. The J gene is TRBJ2-7, the V gene TRBV4-3, with a tentative D call TRBD2 (6 bases). Germline CDR1 LGHNA, CDR2 YSLEER. The CDR3 contains 14 residues. V was trimmed by 2 bases and J by 0 bases, leaving 8 bases between them.

The genes are TRBV7-9 and TRBJ2-2; possibly TRBD2 for D (5 bases). Germline V gives CDR1 SEHNR, CDR2 FQNEAQ (reference sequence). With 2 bases removed from V and 5 bases from J, the gap between germline ends came to 12 bases. The CDR3 covers 15 residues. CDR3 DNA sequence: TGTGCCAGCAGCTTATGGGAGAAGTGGACCGGGGAGCTGTTTTTT. The encoded protein is CASSLWEKWTGELFF.

This clone was picked up one time. The rearrangement joins TRBV30 to TRBJ2-3, with 9 bases identical to TRBD2. Germline assignment: CDR1 GTSNPN and CDR2 SVGIG (reference sequence). Trimming cost V 3 bases and J 4 bases; bases outside gene matches: 5. The CDR3 is 14 amino acids. For the CDR3, the DNA is TGTGCCTGGAGAGGGCGGGGGGGCCCAGATACGCAGTATTTT. As protein: CAWRGRGGPDTQYF.

This clone was seen only once. The genes are TRBV28 and TRBJ2-7, with TRBD1 as a possible D gene (6 bases). The CDR3 loop spans 12 amino acids. V was clipped by 5 bases and J by 4 bases, with 9 bases between them. The germline gives CDR1 MDHEN, CDR2 SYDVKM. The CDR3 reads CASSGGYYEQYF. CDR3 DNA sequence: TGTGCCAGCAGTGGGGGCTATTACGAGCAGTACTTC.

This clone was counted a single time. V is TRBV7-9 and J is TRBJ1-1; tentatively, D is TRBD1 (5 bases). Germline V lookup: CDR1 SEHNR, CDR2 FQNEAQ (reference sequence). CDR3 length equals 13 residues. V lost 3 bases and J lost 5, with 10 bases in between. The CDR3 sequence is CASSFPRDTEAFF. CDR3 nucleotides: TGTGCCAGCAGCTTCCCCAGGGATACTGAAGCTTTCTTT.

A word on this clone: At one end the junction does not follow the germline gene, possibly because of a read error. The chain recombines TRBV4-1 with TRBJ1-5; 8 bases fit TRBD1. This CDR3 has 14 residues. Germline-derived CDR1 and CDR2 are MGHRA and YSYEKL. CDR3 residues: CASSQAGGNQPQHF. CDR3 coding DNA: TGCGCCAGCAGCCAAGCAGGGGGCAACCAGCCCCAGCATTTT.